One sample yielded the 23 T cell receptor beta chains listed below, sequenced in a study of cytomegalovirus exposure and HLA in healthy donors. Some clones are missing from TCRdb's copy, which holds only in-frame ones; the method was immunoSEQ multiplex PCR. The sample shows 120,000 to 150,000 clones, almost 90% of them seen only once. The sequenced sample was PBMCs. These receptors all come from a woman younger than 35 in good health and CMV-seropositive.

This clone occurred a few times. This chain links TRBV9 with TRBJ2-7, with D possibly being TRBD2 (5 bases). Trimming removed 4 bases at V and 0 bases at J, with 11 bases between. Germline V CDR1 and CDR2: SGDLS, YYNGEE. The length of the CDR3 is 14 residues. In nucleotides, the CDR3 is TGTGCCAGCAGCTCAGGACGGGACTCCTACGAGCAGTACTTC. Translating it yields CASSSGRDSYEQYF. Full variable domain (remainder filled in from reference TRBV9 and TRBJ2-7): DSGVTQTPKHLITATGQRVTLRCSPRSGDLSVYWYQQSLDQGLQFLIQYYNGEERAKGNILERFSAQQFPDLHSELNLSSLELGDSALYFCASSSGRDSYEQYFGPGTRLTVT.

The chain combines TRBV2 with TRBJ1-5, with 8 bases lining up with TRBD1. V lost 3 bases to trimming and J lost 2 bases; unmatched junction nucleotides: 3. Per the germline V gene, CDR1 is SNHLY and CDR2 is FYNNEI. CDR3 size: 15 residues. This CDR3 is CASSEEQGGNQPQHF. In nucleotides, the CDR3 is TGTGCCAGCAGTGAGGAACAGGGGGGCAATCAGCCCCAGCATTTT.

The chain carries TRBV5-1 and TRBJ2-3; 10 bases align to TRBD1. The CDR3 covers 15 residues. Losses at the gene ends were 4 bases for V and 6 bases for J; bases not matched to a gene: 8. Per germline, CDR1 SGHRS and CDR2 YFSETQ. Here the CDR3 reads CASSNRDRGRDTQYF. The CDR3 DNA reads as TGCGCCAGCAGCAACCGGGACAGGGGAAGGGATACGCAGTATTTT. Based on the CDR3 plus reference TRBV5-1 and TRBJ2-3, the full variable domain is KAGVTQTPRYLIKTRGQQVTLSCSPISGHRSVSWYQQTPGQGLQFLFEYFSETQRNKGNFPGRFSGRQFSNSRSEMNVSTLELGDSALYLCASSNRDRGRDTQYFGPGTRLTVL.

The chain employs TRBV29-1 and TRBJ2-7; 11 nucleotides align to TRBD2. This CDR3 comprises 14 residues. The germline V gene has CDR1 SQVTM and CDR2 ANQGSEA. J lost 2 bases, V lost 5 bases, and 5 bases had no gene match. Here the CDR3 reads CSVSRLAGTYEQYF. CDR3 nucleotides: TGCAGCGTTTCGAGACTAGCGGGAACCTACGAGCAGTACTTC.

V usage is TRBV5-8 and J usage is TRBJ1-2, with D possibly TRBD1 on 6 matching bases. The V gene's germline CDR1 is SGHTS and CDR2 YDEGEE. The CDR3 covers 14 residues. V was shortened by 5 bases and J by 2 bases, with 13 bases between the two germline ends. The DNA for the CDR3 is TGTGCCAGCAGACCGGGACACGGAAACTATGGCTACACCTTC. This translates into CASRPGHGNYGYTF.

The J gene is TRBJ2-2, the V gene TRBV11-3, with D uncertain. V was pared by 1 base and J by 6 bases, with 12 bases between. CDR1 and CDR2 (germline): SGHNT, YENEEA. The CDR3 sequence is 15 residues long. The CDR3, as DNA: TGTGCCAGCAGCTTAGTCCCCCCAGGATCCGGGGAGCTGTTTTTT. Its protein product is CASSLVPPGSGELFF. Variable domain in full (rest from reference TRBV11-3 and TRBJ2-2): EAGVVQSPRYKIIEKKQPVAFWCNPISGHNTLYWYLQNLGQGPELLIRYENEEAVDDSQLPKDRFSAERLKGVDSTLKIQPAELGDSAVYLCASSLVPPGSGELFFGEGSRLTVL.

V gene TRBV28 combines with J gene TRBJ2-3, with 8 bases aligning to TRBD2. Germline assignment: CDR1 MDHEN and CDR2 SYDVKM. Unmatched junction bases numbered 6, after V lost 4 bases and J lost 3 bases. The CDR3 extends over 15 amino acids. This CDR3 reads CASSSLRGGTDTQYF. In DNA, the CDR3 is TGTGCCAGCAGTTCGCTTCGGGGGGGTACAGATACGCAGTATTTT.

The rearrangement uses TRBV7-9 and TRBJ2-3, with D possibly TRBD1 on 6 matching bases. This CDR3 comprises 16 residues. Trimming pared 1 base from V and 5 bases from J, leaving 16 bases between. The V gene's germline CDR1 is SEHNR and CDR2 FQNEAQ (reference sequence). The CDR3 DNA sequence: TGTGCCAGCAGCTTAGATCCCGGCCAGGGACAAGATACGCAGTATTTT. It encodes CASSLDPGQGQDTQYF.

This clone was seen a single time. This chain links TRBV5-1 with TRBJ2-5; tentatively, D is TRBD1 (5 bases). V lost 0 bases and J lost 5, with 17 bases in between. The CDR3 loop spans 16 amino acids. Germline V CDR1 and CDR2: SGHRS, YFSETQ. CDR3 in DNA: TGCGCCAGCAGCTTGGATGTTCACAGGTCTTTTGAGACCCAGTACTTC. Protein sequence: CASSLDVHRSFETQYF.

The chain couples TRBV20-1 to TRBJ2-1; D gene unclear. Germline V gene data show CDR1 as DFQATT and CDR2 as SNEGSKA (reference sequence). The CDR3 has 10 amino acids. Between the trimmed V and J ends, which lost 3 bases and 9 bases, there was a span of 6 bases. The CDR3 coding sequence is TGCAGTGCTAGGTATCCTGAGCAGTTCTTC. It translates to CSARYPEQFF.

The genes are TRBV28 and TRBJ1-2; tentatively, D is TRBD1 (6 bases). Germline CDR1 reads MDHEN; CDR2 reads SYDVKM. Trimming shortened V by 6 bases and J by 4 bases, and 12 bases separated the two germline ends. There are 13 residues in the CDR3. For the CDR3, the DNA is TGTGCCAGCAGAGGGACATCGCTCTATGGCTACACCTTC. It yields the protein CASRGTSLYGYTF.

This chain joins TRBV6-6 and TRBJ1-4; 8 nucleotides agree with TRBD1. Germline V gene data show CDR1 as MNHNY and CDR2 as SVGAGI (reference sequence). Trimming removed 2 bases from V and 8 bases from J; junction bases left unmatched: 10. The CDR3 is made up of 16 amino acids. The CDR3 DNA reads as TGTGCCAGCAGTTACGGGACAGGAGCCCTAGGGGAAAAACTGTTTTTT. Its protein is CASSYGTGALGEKLFF.

The chain carries TRBV2 and TRBJ2-7; the D gene is possibly TRBD2 (7 bases). Germline CDR1 SNHLY, CDR2 FYNNEI. V lost 5 bases and J 2 bases, leaving 19 bases between the germline ends. The CDR3 totals 16 residues. Here the CDR3 reads CASSTYPAGATYEQYF. CDR3 nucleotide sequence: TGTGCCAGCAGTACCTATCCCGCGGGGGCAACCTACGAGCAGTACTTC. Together with reference TRBV2 and TRBJ2-7, the CDR3 gives the full variable domain: EPEVTQTPSHQVTQMGQEVILRCVPISNHLYFYWYRQILGQKVEFLVSFYNNEISEKSEIFDDQFSVERPDGSNFTLKIRSTKLEDSAMYFCASSTYPAGATYEQYFGPGTRLTVT.

The rearrangement uses TRBV2 and TRBJ2-5, with D unclear. The CDR3 runs to 11 residues. V was pared by 8 bases and J by 5 bases, with 9 bases between. The germline V gene encodes CDR1 SNHLY and CDR2 FYNNEI. For the CDR3, the DNA is TGTGCCAGCCGATCCGGGGAGACCCAGTACTTC. Its translation is CASRSGETQYF.

This clone was seen a handful of times. The chain recombines TRBV5-1 with TRBJ1-5, with D tentatively TRBD1 (5 bases). V was cut by 4 bases and J by 5 bases, with 10 bases left in between. The CDR3 totals 13 residues. In germline, CDR1 is SGHRS, CDR2 YFSETQ. CDR3 protein: CASSQDSYQPQHF. CDR3 nucleotide sequence: TGCGCCAGCAGCCAAGACAGCTATCAGCCCCAGCATTTT. Full variable domain (outside the CDR3, taken from reference TRBV5-1 and TRBJ1-5): KAGVTQTPRYLIKTRGQQVTLSCSPISGHRSVSWYQQTPGQGLQFLFEYFSETQRNKGNFPGRFSGRQFSNSRSEMNVSTLELGDSALYLCASSQDSYQPQHFGDGTRLSIL.

In its sample, this clone was seen once. The chain recombines TRBV5-1 with TRBJ2-1; TRBD2 matches at 15 bases. The V and J ends lost 4 bases and 8 bases, in that order; junction bases with no gene match: 7. The length of the CDR3 is 16 residues. The germline V gene has CDR1 SGHRS and CDR2 YFSETQ. The CDR3 region has the DNA TGCGCCAGCAGCCAGGGACTAGCGGGGGGCCGGGATGAGCAGTTCTTC. Translation gives CASSQGLAGGRDEQFF.

This chain uses TRBV30 with TRBJ2-7; 10 bases fit TRBD1. With 3 bases clipped from V and 4 bases from J, the junction kept 3 bases outside the gene matches. The CDR3 sequence is 13 residues long. Germline lookup yields CDR1 GTSNPN and CDR2 SVGIG (reference sequence). DNA for the CDR3: TGTGCCTGGAGCCGGGACAGGGGATACGAGCAGTACTTC. Its protein product is CAWSRDRGYEQYF.

The chain recombines TRBV4-1 with TRBJ2-1, with D tentatively TRBD1 (5 bases). CDR3 length: 14 amino acids. Germline lookup yields CDR1 MGHRA and CDR2 YSYEKL. Trimming shortened V by 6 bases and J by 4 bases, and 13 bases separated the two germline ends. Here the CDR3 DNA reads TGCGCCAGCAGAGGGGATACAGGTTACAATGAGCAGTTCTTC. Residues: CASRGDTGYNEQFF.

The chain employs TRBV9 and TRBJ2-3; 9 nucleotides match TRBD1. The ends lost 4 bases at V and 5 bases at J; junction bases unmatched: 5. The CDR3 contains 14 residues. Looked up from germline, CDR1 is SGDLS and CDR2 is YYNGEE. The chain's CDR3 is CASSRQGQGDTQYF. CDR3 nucleotides: TGTGCCAGCAGCAGACAGGGACAGGGAGATACGCAGTATTTT.

This clone was seen a single time. One end of the junction does not line up with germline, which may come from a read error. The chain couples TRBV11-2 to TRBJ2-2, with 8 bases that match TRBD2. The germline V gene has CDR1 SGHAT and CDR2 FQNNGV. The CDR3 length is 16 residues. The CDR3 sequence is CASTLQLAANTGELFF. In DNA, the CDR3 is TGTGCCAGCACCTTACAACTAGCGGCGAACACCGGGGAGCTGTTTTTT.

The chain combines TRBV5-5 with TRBJ1-5; tentative D call: TRBD1 (5 bases). CDR1 and CDR2 from the germline V gene are SGHKS and YYEKEE (reference sequence). The CDR3 is 13 residues long. V was pared by 5 bases and J by 7 bases, with 13 bases between. The CDR3 protein is CASSNTGGQPQHF. As DNA, the CDR3 is TGTGCCAGCAGTAACACTGGGGGGCAGCCCCAGCATTTT. The full variable domain, with the rest looked up from reference TRBV5-5 and TRBJ1-5, is DAGVTQSPTHLIKTRGQQVTLRCSPISGHKSVSWYQQVLGQGPQFIFQYYEKEERGRGNFPDRFSARQFPNYSSELNVNALLLGDSALYLCASSNTGGQPQHFGDGTRLSIL.

This chain joins TRBV7-9 and TRBJ2-7; D gene unclear. The germline CDR1 and CDR2 sequences are SEHNR and FQNEAQ (reference sequence). Trimming took off 0 bases at V and 5 bases at J, with 11 bases between the two ends. CDR3 size: 14 residues. CDR3 region: CASSLARVINEQYF. CDR3 DNA: TGTGCCAGCAGCTTAGCGCGTGTGATCAACGAGCAGTACTTC.

In its sample, this clone was seen once. The sample contains more than one DNA sequence encoding this CDR3. The V gene is TRBV5-1, the J gene TRBJ2-1, with unresolved D. The CDR3 has 14 amino acids. Germline V gene lookup returns CDR1 SGHRS and CDR2 YFSETQ. V was shortened by 0 bases and J by 0 bases, with 4 bases between the two germline ends. The CDR3 DNA reads as TGCGCCAGCAGCTTGGAGAGCTCCTACAATGAGCAGTTCTTC. It specifies CASSLESSYNEQFF.